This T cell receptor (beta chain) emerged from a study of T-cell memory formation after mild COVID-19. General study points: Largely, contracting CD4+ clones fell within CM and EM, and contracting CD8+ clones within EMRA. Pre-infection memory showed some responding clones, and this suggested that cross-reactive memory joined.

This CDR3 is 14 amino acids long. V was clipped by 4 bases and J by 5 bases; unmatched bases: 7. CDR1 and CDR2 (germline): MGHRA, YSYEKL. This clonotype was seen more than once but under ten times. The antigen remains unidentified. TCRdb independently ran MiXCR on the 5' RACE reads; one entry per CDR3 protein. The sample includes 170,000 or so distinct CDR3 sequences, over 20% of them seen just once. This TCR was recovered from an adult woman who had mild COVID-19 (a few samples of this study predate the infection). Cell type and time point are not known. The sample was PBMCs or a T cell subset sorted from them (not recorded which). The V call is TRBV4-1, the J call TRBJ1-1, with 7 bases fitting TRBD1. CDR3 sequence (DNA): TGCGCCAGCAGCCGGTACCCAGGGGGTACTGAAGCTTTCTTT. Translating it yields CASSRYPGGTEAFF.